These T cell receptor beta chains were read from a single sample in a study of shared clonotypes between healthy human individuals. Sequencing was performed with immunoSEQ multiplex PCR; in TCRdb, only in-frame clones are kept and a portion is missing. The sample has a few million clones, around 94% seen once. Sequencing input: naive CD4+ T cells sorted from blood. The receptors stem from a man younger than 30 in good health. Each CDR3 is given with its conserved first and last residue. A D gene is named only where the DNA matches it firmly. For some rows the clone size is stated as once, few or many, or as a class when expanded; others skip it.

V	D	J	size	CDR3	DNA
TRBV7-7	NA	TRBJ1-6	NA	CASSTVGGSPLHF	TGTGCTAGCAGTACAGTAGGGGGTTCACCCCTCCACTTT
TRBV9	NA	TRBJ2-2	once	CASSVATRDTGELFF	TGTGCCAGCAGCGTAGCTACTAGGGACACCGGGGAGCTGTTTTTT
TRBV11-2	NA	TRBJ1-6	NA	CASSLMSSGLNSPLHF	TGTGCCAGCAGCTTAATGTCATCAGGGCTAAATTCACCCCTCCACTTT
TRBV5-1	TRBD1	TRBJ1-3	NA	CASSFRASIGQGHFSGNTIYF	TGCGCCAGCAGCTTTCGCGCATCGATAGGACAGGGACATTTCTCTGGAAACACCATATATTTT
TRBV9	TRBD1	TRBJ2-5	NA	CASSVWGQPGQETQYF	TGTGCCAGCAGCGTATGGGGACAGCCGGGGCAAGAGACCCAGTACTTC
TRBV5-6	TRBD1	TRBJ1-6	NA	CASSLVGDRNSPLHF	TGTGCCAGCAGCTTGGTAGGGGACAGAAATTCACCCCTCCACTTT
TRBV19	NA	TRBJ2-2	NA	CASAAGGGAGELFF	TGTGCCAGTGCCGCCGGGGGCGGCGCCGGGGAGCTGTTTTTT
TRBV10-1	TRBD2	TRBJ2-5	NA	CASSEDRTSGTLQETQYF	TGCGCCAGCAGTGAGGACCGGACTAGCGGGACGCTCCAAGAGACCCAGTACTTC
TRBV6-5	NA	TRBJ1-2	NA	CASSYSPNYGYTF	TGTGCCAGCAGTTACTCCCCGAACTATGGCTACACCTTC
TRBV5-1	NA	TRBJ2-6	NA	CASSFSAGTAIAGANVLTF	TGCGCCAGCAGCTTTTCGGCGGGGACCGCTATTGCTGGGGCCAACGTCCTGACTTTC
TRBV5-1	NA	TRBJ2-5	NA	CASSLGDSMYQETQYF	TGCGCCAGCAGCTTGGGAGACTCGATGTACCAAGAGACCCAGTACTTC
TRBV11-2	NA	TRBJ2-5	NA	CASSSFGGLEKTQYF	TGTGCCAGCAGCTCCTTCGGGGGGCTGGAGAAGACCCAGTACTTC
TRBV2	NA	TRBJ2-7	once	CASSVRGYEQYF	TGTGCCAGCAGTGTCCGGGGGTACGAGCAGTACTTC
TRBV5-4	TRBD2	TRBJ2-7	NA	CASSLGLAGVYEQYF	TGTGCCAGCAGCTTGGGTCTAGCGGGAGTCTACGAGCAGTACTTC
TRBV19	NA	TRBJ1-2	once	CASSIEKTYGYTF	TGTGCCAGTAGTATAGAAAAGACGTATGGCTACACCTTC
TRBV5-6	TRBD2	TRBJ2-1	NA	CASSALAGANNEQFF	TGTGCCAGCAGCGCACTAGCGGGAGCCAACAATGAGCAGTTCTTC
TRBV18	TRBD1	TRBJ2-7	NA	CASSQTTGAAYEQYF	TGTGCCAGCTCACAAACGACAGGGGCGGCCTACGAGCAGTACTTC
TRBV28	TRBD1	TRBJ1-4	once	CASSWTGNEKLFF	TGTGCCAGCAGTTGGACAGGGAATGAAAAACTGTTTTTT
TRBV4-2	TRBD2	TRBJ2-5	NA	CASSQGAAGGQETQYF	TGTGCCAGCAGCCAAGGGGCGGCGGGGGGCCAGGAGACCCAGTACTTC
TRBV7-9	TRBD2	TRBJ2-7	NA	CASSFSGLAYEQYF	TGTGCCAGCAGCTTTAGCGGGCTCGCCTACGAGCAGTACTTC
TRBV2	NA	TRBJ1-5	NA	CASSDGRRNQPQHF	TGTGCCAGCAGTGACGGGAGACGCAATCAGCCCCAGCATTTT
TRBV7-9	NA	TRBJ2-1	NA	CASSPHLSEQFF	TGTGCCAGCAGCCCCCACTTGAGTGAGCAGTTCTTC
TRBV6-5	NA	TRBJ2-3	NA	CASSPGGDTQYF	TGTGCCAGCAGTCCCGGGGGTGATACGCAGTATTTT
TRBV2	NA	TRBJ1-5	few	CASRDGRYQPQHF	TGTGCCAGCAGGGACGGGCGTTATCAGCCCCAGCATTTT
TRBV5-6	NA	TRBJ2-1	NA	CASSPPVSSDEQFF	TGTGCCAGCAGCCCCCCGGTTTCCTCGGATGAGCAGTTCTTC
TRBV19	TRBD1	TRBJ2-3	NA	CASSTFRGQGKSTDTQYF	TGTGCCAGTAGTACATTTAGGGGACAGGGGAAGAGCACAGATACGCAGTATTTT
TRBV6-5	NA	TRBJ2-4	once	CASSESLAKNIQYF	TGTGCCAGCAGCGAGTCACTAGCCAAAAACATTCAGTACTTC
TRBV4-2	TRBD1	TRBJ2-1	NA	CASSPGQGGDNEQFF	TGTGCCAGCAGCCCCGGACAGGGGGGGGACAATGAGCAGTTCTTC
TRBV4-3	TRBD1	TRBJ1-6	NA	CASSQEGGGSPLHF	TGCGCCAGCAGCCAAGAAGGGGGCGGTTCACCCCTCCACTTT
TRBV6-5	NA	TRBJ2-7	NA	CASSPEGHLSYEQYF	TGTGCCAGCAGTCCCGAGGGACACCTCTCCTACGAGCAGTACTTC
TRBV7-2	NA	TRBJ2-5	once	CASSTRSPSQETQYF	TGTGCCAGCAGCACCCGTAGTCCGAGCCAAGAGACCCAGTACTTC
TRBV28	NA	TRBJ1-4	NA	CASPRRRANEKLFF	TGTGCCAGCCCGAGGAGGAGGGCTAATGAAAAACTGTTTTTT
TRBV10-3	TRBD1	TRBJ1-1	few	CAISEPPPDRGDTEAFF	TGTGCCATCAGTGAACCCCCTCCGGACAGGGGGGACACTGAAGCTTTCTTT
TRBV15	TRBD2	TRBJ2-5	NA	CATSRRLAGGRETQYF	TGTGCCACCAGCAGACGACTAGCGGGAGGGAGAGAGACCCAGTACTTC
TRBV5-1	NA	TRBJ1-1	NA	CASSLGQGPNTEAFF	TGCGCCAGCAGCTTGGGTCAGGGACCGAACACTGAAGCTTTCTTT
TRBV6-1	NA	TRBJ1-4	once	CASNSGDTNEKLFF	TGTGCCAGCAACTCCGGGGATACTAATGAAAAACTGTTTTTT
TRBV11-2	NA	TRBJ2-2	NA	CASSLDSSRTGELFF	TGTGCCAGCAGCTTAGATTCCAGTAGAACCGGGGAGCTGTTTTTT
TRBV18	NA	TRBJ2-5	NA	CASSQGSGETQYF	TGTGCCAGCTCACAAGGGTCCGGAGAGACCCAGTACTTC
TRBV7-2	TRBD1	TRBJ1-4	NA	CASSLWDRVGEKLFF	TGTGCCAGCAGCTTATGGGACAGGGTAGGGGAAAAACTGTTTTTT
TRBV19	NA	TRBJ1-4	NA	CASRPYEGEKLFF	TGTGCCAGTAGGCCTTACGAAGGGGAAAAACTGTTTTTT
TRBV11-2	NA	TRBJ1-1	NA	CASSPNQGYTEAFF	TGTGCCAGCAGCCCAAACCAGGGTTACACTGAAGCTTTCTTT
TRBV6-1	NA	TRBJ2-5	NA	CASRTMTADRETQYF	TGTGCCAGCCGAACGATGACAGCTGACAGAGAGACCCAGTACTTC
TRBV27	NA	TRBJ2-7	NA	CASSYRDTNPYEQYF	TGTGCCAGCAGTTACCGGGACACAAATCCCTACGAGCAGTACTTC
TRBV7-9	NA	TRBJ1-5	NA	CASSLGDQPQHF	TGTGCCAGCAGCTTGGGTGATCAGCCCCAGCATTTT